This T cell receptor beta chain was sequenced during a study of Ad26.COV2.S vaccination and SARS-CoV-2 variants. The data were produced by immunoSEQ multiplex PCR, yet TCRdb's version contains in-frame clones alone and is incomplete. The profile shows about 680,000 clones, around 92% of them singletons. With 5 bases removed from V and 4 bases from J, the gap between germline ends came to 16 bases. The CDR3 covers 15 residues. Germline-derived CDR1 and CDR2 are SGHNT and YYREEE (reference sequence). Treatment indicated: 15 to 20 received Ad26.COV2.S at low or high dose, single or two shots; 5 received placebo; per-sample allocation not given. Day 63 after the first vaccine or placebo injection was the time point for sampling.

The chain employs TRBV5-4 and TRBJ1-3; D possibly corresponds to TRBD1 (5 bases). Sequencing used peripheral blood, obtained in a trial of Ad26.COV2.S vaccine versus placebo. The sequence was obtained from a person aged 18 to 59 who received the Ad26.COV2.S COVID-19 vaccine or a placebo. CDR3 residues: CASRKGPLEGNTIYF. The CDR3 DNA sequence: TGTGCCAGCAGAAAGGGGCCGCTCGAGGGAAACACCATATATTTT.